This TCR beta chain originates from a study of beta chain features in type 1 diabetes. On the study more broadly: Researchers looked at around 100 million sorted cells across all samples.

Whole-study results and caveats: Shortening of TCRB CDR3s, moderate but significant, appeared in all four CD4+ subsets of Type 1 diabetes patients. High-TCR-expressing cells could be over-represented by cDNA sequencing.

Every single donor gave one heparinised blood draw, and these averaged roughly 0.11 L. The study reverse transcribed the entire isolated RNA, so it sequenced expressed TCRB transcripts. Some clones are missing from TCRdb's copy, which holds only in-frame ones; the method was immunoSEQ multiplex PCR. The table includes under 150,000 clones, around 8.8% detected once. Worth noting for this clone: The antigen is undetermined.

The V gene's germline CDR1 is LGHNA and CDR2 YNFKEQ. The CDR3 is made up of 13 amino acids. V lost 4 bases to trimming and J lost 6 bases, with 10 bases between them. This sequence originates from a man aged 30 to 39 with type 1 diabetes. The rearrangement joins TRBV4-2 to TRBJ2-1, with D tentatively TRBD2 (6 bases). Sequenced: central memory CD4+ T cells from blood. As DNA, the CDR3 is TGTGCCAGCAGCCCCCTGGGGGGCAATGAGCAGTTCTTC. Encoded protein: CASSPLGGNEQFF.